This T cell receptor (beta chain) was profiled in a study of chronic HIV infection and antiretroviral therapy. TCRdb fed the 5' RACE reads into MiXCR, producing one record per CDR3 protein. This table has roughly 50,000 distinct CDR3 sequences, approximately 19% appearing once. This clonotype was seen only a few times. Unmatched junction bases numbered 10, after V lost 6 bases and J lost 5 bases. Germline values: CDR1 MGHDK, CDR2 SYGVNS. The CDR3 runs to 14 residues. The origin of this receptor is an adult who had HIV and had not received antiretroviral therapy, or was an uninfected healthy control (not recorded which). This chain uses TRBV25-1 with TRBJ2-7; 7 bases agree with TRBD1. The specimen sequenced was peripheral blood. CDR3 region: CASSAWQDRHEQYF. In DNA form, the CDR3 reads TGTGCCAGCAGCGCATGGCAGGACAGGCACGAGCAGTACTTC.